This T cell receptor (beta chain) was sequenced in a study of tumor-infiltrating lymphocytes in primary liver carcinoma. At the level of the study: Patients comprised men and women whose ages fell between 30 and 69 years. Sample yields of productive TCRbeta reads, ranging from roughly 3.5 to 8 million, were similar across tissue types. Stage T1-T3 N0M0 tumors measured about 4.2 to 11 cm at most.

Study-wide points: Relative to blood, tumors carried a significantly larger fraction of the repertoire in their top 250 clones (p = 0.039).

The study extracted blood RNA from unsorted whole blood and also extracted germline DNA. Details on this clonotype: What it binds is not known. A much larger clonotype is one base distant, so this may be a read error.

CDR3 length equals 13 residues. Per germline, CDR1 SGHDN and CDR2 FVKESK. Making TCR beta cDNA involved approximately 530 ng total RNA and a constant-region primer. Library construction for TCR beta comprised three nested multiplex PCR rounds performed with slightly modified ARM-PCR. The two initial PCR rounds, around 11 cycles each, used TRBV1-TRBV30 forward and C-beta reverse primers. One entry per CDR3 protein results from TCRdb running MiXCR on the multiplex PCR reads. This sample carries 300,000 to 400,000 distinct CDR3 sequences, over 55% of them seen once, and the ten largest clones take roughly 9%.

Sequenced material: peripheral blood. The chain links TRBV14 to TRBJ1-2, with D uncertain. The source is a middle-aged man with primary liver carcinoma and hepatitis B virus infection. The CDR3 reads CASGQDLESGYTF. CDR3 coding DNA: TGTGCCAGCGGCCAAGATTTGGAGTCAGGCTACACCTTC.